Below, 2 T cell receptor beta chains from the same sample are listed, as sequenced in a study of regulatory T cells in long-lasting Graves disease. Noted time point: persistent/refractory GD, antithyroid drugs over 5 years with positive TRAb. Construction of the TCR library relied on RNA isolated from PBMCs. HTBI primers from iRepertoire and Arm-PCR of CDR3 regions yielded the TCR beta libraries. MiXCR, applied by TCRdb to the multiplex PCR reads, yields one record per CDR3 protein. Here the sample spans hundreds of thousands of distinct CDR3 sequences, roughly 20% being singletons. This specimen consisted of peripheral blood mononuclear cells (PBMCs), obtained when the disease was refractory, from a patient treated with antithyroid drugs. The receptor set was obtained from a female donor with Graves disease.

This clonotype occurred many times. The CDR3 is CASSLTVLAGETQYF. The CDR3, as DNA: TGTGCCAGCAGCTTAACGGTACTAGCGGGAGAGACCCAGTACTTC. The gene calls are TRBV11-1 and TRBJ2-5; 9 bases map to TRBD2. The germline gives CDR1 SGHAT, CDR2 FQDESV (reference sequence). CDR3 size: 15 residues. With V trimmed by 2 bases and J by 4 bases, 5 bases remained unmatched. The entire variable domain, with the rest obtained from reference TRBV11-1 and TRBJ2-5, is as follows: EAEVAQSPRYKITEKSQAVAFWCDPISGHATLYWYRQILGQGPELLVQFQDESVVDDSQLPKDRFSAERLKGVDSTLKIQPAELGDSAMYLCASSLTVLAGETQYFGPGTRLLVL.

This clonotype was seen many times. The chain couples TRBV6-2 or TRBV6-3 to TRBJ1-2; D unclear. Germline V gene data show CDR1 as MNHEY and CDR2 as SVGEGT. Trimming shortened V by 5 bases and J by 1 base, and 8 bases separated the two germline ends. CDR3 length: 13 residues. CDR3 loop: CASSVGSNYGYTF. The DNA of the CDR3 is TGTGCCAGCAGTGTCGGGAGTAACTATGGCTACACCTTC.